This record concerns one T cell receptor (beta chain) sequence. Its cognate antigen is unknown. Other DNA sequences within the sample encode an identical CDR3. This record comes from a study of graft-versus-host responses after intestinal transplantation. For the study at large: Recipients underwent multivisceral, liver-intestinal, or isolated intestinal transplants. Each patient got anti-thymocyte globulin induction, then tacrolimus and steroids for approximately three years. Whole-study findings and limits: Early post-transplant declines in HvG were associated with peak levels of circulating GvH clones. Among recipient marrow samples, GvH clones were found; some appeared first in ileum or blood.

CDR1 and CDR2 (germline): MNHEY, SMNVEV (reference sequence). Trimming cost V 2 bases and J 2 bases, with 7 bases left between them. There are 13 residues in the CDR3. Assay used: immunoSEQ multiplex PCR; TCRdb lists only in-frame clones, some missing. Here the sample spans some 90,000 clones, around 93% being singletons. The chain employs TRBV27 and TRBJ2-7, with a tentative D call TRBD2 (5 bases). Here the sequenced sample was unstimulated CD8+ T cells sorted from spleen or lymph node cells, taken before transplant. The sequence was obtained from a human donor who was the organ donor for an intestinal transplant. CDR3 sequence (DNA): TGTGCCAGCAGTTTAGCCGGGACCTACGAGCAGTACTTC. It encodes CASSLAGTYEQYF.